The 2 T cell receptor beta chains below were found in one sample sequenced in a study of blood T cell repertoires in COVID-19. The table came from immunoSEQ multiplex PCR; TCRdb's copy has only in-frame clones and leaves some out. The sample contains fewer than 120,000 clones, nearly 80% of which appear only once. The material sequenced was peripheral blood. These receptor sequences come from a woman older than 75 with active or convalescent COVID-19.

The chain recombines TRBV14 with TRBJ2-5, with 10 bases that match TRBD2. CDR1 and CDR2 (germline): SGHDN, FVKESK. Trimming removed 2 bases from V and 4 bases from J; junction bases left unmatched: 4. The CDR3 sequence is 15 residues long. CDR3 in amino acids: CASSQPLAGAETQYF. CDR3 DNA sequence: TGTGCCAGCAGCCAACCTCTAGCGGGAGCAGAGACCCAGTACTTC. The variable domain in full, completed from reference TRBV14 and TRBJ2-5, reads EAGVTQFPSHSVIEKGQTVTLRCDPISGHDNLYWYRRVMGKEIKFLLHFVKESKQDESGMPNNRFLAERTGGTYSTLKVQPAELEDSGVYFCASSQPLAGAETQYFGPGTRLLVL.

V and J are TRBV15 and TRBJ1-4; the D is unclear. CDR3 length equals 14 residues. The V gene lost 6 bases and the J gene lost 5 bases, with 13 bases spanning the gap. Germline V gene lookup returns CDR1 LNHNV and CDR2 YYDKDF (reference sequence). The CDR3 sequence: CATSRQATNEKLFF. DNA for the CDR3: TGTGCCACCAGTAGGCAGGCGACAAATGAAAAACTGTTTTTT.